Listed here is a single T cell receptor (beta chain). Antigen unknown. This specimen belongs to a study of shared clonotypes between healthy human individuals. Whole-study results and caveats: The naive CD4 repertoires of a few donors were compared, and approximately 4.5% of clonotypes were shared.

Naive CD8 cells lacked CD45RO, underwent positive selection for CCR7 and left out terminally differentiated effector memory CD45RA+ cells. This table comes from immunoSEQ multiplex PCR, and its TCRdb copy is limited to in-frame clones, with some not included. This table holds roughly 2 million clones, about 95% found once. The CDR3 has 13 residues. CDR1 and CDR2 from the germline V gene are WSHSY and SAAADI. With 7 bases clipped from V and 8 bases from J, the junction kept 5 bases outside the gene matches. The TCR originated in a man between 18 and 29 years old in good health. The chain employs TRBV10-2 and TRBJ1-6, with 7 positions matching TRBD1. The sequenced sample was naive CD8+ T cells sorted from blood. The CDR3 sequence: CASTDREDSPLHF. In DNA, the CDR3 is TGCGCCAGCACCGACAGGGAAGATTCACCCCTCCACTTT.